This T cell receptor (beta chain) was documented in a study of OX40 agonist ivuxolimab in advanced cancers. Some background on the complete study: Ivuxolimab was a fully human IgG2 agonistic monoclonal antibody targeting the costimulatory receptor OX40 (CD134). Peripheral TCRbeta sequencing was intended to test whether TCR sequence diversity was altered and clonal T-cell expansion was caused by ivuxolimab. Of the approximately 50 dose-escalation patients, hepatocellular carcinoma was present in around 19, melanoma in roughly 15, renal cell carcinoma in 9 and head and neck cancer in 9. Partial responses were achieved by three dose-escalation patients, of whom one had hepatocellular carcinoma and two had cutaneous melanoma. The dose-escalation cohort was roughly 83% male with a mean age of around 64 years, ranging from roughly 20 to 80. The paper covers the monotherapy dose-escalation part of the phase I ivuxolimab trial, which included N ≈ 50 patients. Intravenous ivuxolimab was administered to patients every 2 weeks at six dose levels: 0.01, 0.1, 0.3, 1.5, 3 and 10 mg/kg. Patients were allowed to have had prior anti-PD-1, anti-PD-L1 or anti-CTLA-4 therapy, and around 41% of the dose-escalation patients had previously received checkpoint inhibitors.

For sequencing of the TCRbeta CDR3 region, genomic DNA was extracted from the sorted cells. The immunoSEQ Assay was used to sequence the TCRbeta CDR3 regions. Imported from immuneACCESS, the table was reduced by TCRdb to in-frame sequences with V and J called. These copies leave out some clones; in studies compared against another copy, an unresolved V gene accounts for under half, and the cause of the remainder is not known. The sample table records some 54,000 clones; roughly three quarters of these occur just once. In total, the top ten clones hold 4% to 5% of the sample. The research as a whole found: Low levels of normalized T-cell clonal expansion were also seen in some nonresponding patients. Clonal expansion of both CD4+ and CD8+ blood T cells was observed from baseline to week 6 at doses 0.1 to 3.0 mg/kg. On average, CD8+ T cells showed more expanded clones than CD4+ T cells after ivuxolimab. Which antigens the clonally expanded peripheral T cells were specific for was not determined. In the 0.1-3.0 mg/kg groups, partial responders were among the patients with the lowest normalized peripheral clonal expansion, particularly in CD8+ T cells.

Patients with a history of autoimmune disease or receiving systemic immunosuppression were excluded from the trial. In every dose cohort, peripheral blood was drawn for TCR sequencing at baseline, cycle 4 day 1, and cycle 7 day 1. The samples were taken from a phase I, first-in-human, multicenter, open-label dose-escalation trial of ivuxolimab. Adults with locally advanced or metastatic melanoma, renal cell carcinoma, hepatocellular carcinoma or head and neck squamous cell carcinoma were enrolled in the trial. Before TCR sequencing, CD4+ T cells and CD8+ T cells from peripheral blood were sorted into separate populations. As regards this clone: Its antigen is still unknown. No quality values exist for individual bases; no much larger clone is one base distant.

The sample in question was CD4+ or CD8+ T cells sorted from blood, obtained in a trial of the OX40 agonist ivuxolimab. The sequence came from an adult with an advanced solid tumor such as melanoma, head and neck, liver or kidney cancer.

CDR3 region: CASSSGLTGELFF. The nucleotides read TGCGCCAGCAGCTCGGGACTAACCGGGGAGCTGTTTTTT. The chain is encoded by TRBV5-1 joined to TRBJ2-2; 7 central nucleotides agree with TRBD2. From a lookup of the germline V gene, CDR1 and CDR2 are SGHRS and YFSETQ. Germline trimming amounts to 3 bases on V and 5 bases on J, with 1 as the count of junction bases outside the gene matches. The CDR3, cysteine through phenylalanine, is 13 amino acids long. The retained sequence is limited to the CDR3, 39 bases, with the frame set at the first base. When the CDR3 is completed using the reference TRBV5-1 and TRBJ2-2 genes on either side, the full variable domain is KAGVTQTPRYLIKTRGQQVTLSCSPISGHRSVSWYQQTPGQGLQFLFEYFSETQRNKGNFPGRFSGRQFSNSRSEMNVSTLELGDSALYLCASSSGLTGELFFGEGSRLTVL.